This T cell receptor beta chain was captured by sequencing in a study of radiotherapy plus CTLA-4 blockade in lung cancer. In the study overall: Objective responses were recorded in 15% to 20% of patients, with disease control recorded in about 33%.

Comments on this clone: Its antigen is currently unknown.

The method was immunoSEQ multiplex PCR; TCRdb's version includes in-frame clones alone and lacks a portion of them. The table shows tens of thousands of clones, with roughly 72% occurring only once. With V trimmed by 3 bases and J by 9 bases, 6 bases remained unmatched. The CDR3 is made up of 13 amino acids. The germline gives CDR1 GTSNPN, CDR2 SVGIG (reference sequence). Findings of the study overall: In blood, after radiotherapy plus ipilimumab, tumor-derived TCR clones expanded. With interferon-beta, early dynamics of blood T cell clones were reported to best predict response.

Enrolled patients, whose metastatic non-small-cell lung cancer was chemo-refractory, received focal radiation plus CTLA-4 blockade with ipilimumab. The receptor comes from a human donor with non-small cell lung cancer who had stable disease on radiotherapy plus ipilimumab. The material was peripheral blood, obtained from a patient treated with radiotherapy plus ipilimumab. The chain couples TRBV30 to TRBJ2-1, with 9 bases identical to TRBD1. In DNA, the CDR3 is TGTGCCTGGAGCAAAACAGGGGGCGGTGAGCAGTTCTTC. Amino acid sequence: CAWSKTGGGEQFF. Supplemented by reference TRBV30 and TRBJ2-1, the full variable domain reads SQTIHQWPATLVQPVGSPLSLECTVEGTSNPNLYWYRQAAGRGLQLLFYSVGIGQISSEVPQNLSASRPQDRQFILSSKKLLLSDSGFYLCAWSKTGGGEQFFGPGTRLTVL.